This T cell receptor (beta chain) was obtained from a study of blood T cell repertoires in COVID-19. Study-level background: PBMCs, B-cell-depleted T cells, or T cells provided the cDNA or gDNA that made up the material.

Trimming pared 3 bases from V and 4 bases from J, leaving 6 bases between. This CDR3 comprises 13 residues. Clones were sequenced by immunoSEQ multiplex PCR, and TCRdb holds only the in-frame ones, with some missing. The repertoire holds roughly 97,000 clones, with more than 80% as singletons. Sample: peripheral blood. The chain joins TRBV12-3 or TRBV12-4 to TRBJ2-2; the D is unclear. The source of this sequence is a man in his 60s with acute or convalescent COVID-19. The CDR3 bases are TGTGCCAGCAGTTTTGTAGCCACCGGGGAGCTGTTTTTT. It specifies CASSFVATGELFF.